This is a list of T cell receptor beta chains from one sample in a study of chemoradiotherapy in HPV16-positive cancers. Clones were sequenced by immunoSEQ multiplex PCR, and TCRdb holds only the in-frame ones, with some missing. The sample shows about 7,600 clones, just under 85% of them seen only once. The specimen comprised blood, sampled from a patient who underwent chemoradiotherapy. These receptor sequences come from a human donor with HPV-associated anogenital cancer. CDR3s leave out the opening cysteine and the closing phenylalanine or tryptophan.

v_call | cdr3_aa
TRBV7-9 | ASSLGHNQETQY
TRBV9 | ASSVDKGEQF
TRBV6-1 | ASSDRDNSPLH
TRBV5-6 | ASSDYFGQGSDAF
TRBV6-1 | ASSPRGGRETQY
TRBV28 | ASAFTTGGWDSNQPQH
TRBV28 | ASSPLSGTGGTGELF
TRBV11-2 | ASRPNLGTGSYTQY
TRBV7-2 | ASSLGGTRQDEQY
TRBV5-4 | ASSLGARAQTGELF
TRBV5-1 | ASSFGQGGEQY
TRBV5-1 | ASSLDGQTFTDTQY
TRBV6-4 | ARRARQKNETSGYEQY
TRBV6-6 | ASSARQGDSNQPQH
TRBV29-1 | SVEPPGLFYSYNEQF
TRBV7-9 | ASSLAGSAYEQY
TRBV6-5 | ASSRLGGFNGYT
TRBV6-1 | ASSEALGQNVKRDTEAF
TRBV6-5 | ASSGTGGNQPQH
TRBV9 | ASSQYQETQY
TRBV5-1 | ASSWGQLNYNEQF
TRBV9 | ASSPLGTGNYEQY
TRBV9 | ASSDFSGYTDTQY
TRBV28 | ASSLIGDSGANVLT
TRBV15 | ATSRGLRDRVRLNYGYT
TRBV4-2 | ASSQMGQNTEAF
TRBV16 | ASSQGLFSNTGELF
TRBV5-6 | ASSLKADYQETQY
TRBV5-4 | ASSSDTSGENEQF
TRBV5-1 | ASSRAGEGDTQY
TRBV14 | ASSPQDTPLH
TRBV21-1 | ASSTSRGAVETQY
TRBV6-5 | ASSPAGRGYGYT
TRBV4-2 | ASSQVFGGTSYEQY
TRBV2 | ASRNLVDTQY
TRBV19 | ASGPTGQETQY
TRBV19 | SSSGTGGDYGYT
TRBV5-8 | ASSHEGPVRGYT
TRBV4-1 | ASSQGTTPGQQNTEAF
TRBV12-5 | ASALGLAGSEQF
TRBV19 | ASRAPGRDNSPLH
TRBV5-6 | ASSFGGTQY
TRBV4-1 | ASSQDWQLTRGWSPLH
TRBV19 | ASSIDLGGNNEQF
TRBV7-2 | ASTRQVDQPQH
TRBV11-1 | ASSRTSGGPPVQF
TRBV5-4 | ASSLDRNEAF
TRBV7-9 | ASSWGYEQY
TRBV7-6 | ASSLAVGVVEQF
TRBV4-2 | ASSLTGDGNVLT
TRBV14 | ASSQLGSVLYEQY
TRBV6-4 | ASSDSINEQF
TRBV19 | ASSVRTGRSYEQY
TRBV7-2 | ASSSSRDTEAF
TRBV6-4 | ASSRARYGYT
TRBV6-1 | ASSEGSRVTEAF
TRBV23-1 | ASPRQGCLWEGNTGELF